Each of the 22 T cell receptor beta chains below was sequenced from the same sample in a study of T cell responses to AZD1222 COVID-19 vaccine. Assay used: immunoSEQ multiplex PCR; TCRdb lists only in-frame clones, some missing. The sample has 85,000 to 110,000 clones, 75% to 90% seen once. Sequencing was performed on peripheral blood, taken on day 0 of AZD1222 vaccination. The receptors stem from an adult in good health.

The rearrangement links TRBV19 to TRBJ2-7; 14 bases map to TRBD2. The length of the CDR3 is 16 residues. Trimming cost V 5 bases and J 4 bases; bases outside gene matches: 7. Germline loops: CDR1 LNHDA, CDR2 SQIVND (reference sequence). For the CDR3, the DNA is TGTGCCAGTAGTTTGACCGGGACTAGCGGGAGTTACGAGCAGTACTTC. It encodes CASSLTGTSGSYEQYF.

The CDR3 bases are TGTGCCAGCAGTTTATCCCCCGTTGGGGGACCCCAAGAGACCCAGTACTTC. Protein sequence: CASSLSPVGGPQETQYF. The chain uses TRBV27 and TRBJ2-5; D assignment may be TRBD1 or TRBD2 (5 bases each). Germline assignment: CDR1 MNHEY and CDR2 SMNVEV (reference sequence). Trimming took 0 bases from V and 1 from J, leaving 15 bases between them. CDR3 length equals 17 residues.

The chain employs TRBV7-8 and TRBJ1-5; 7 bases are shared with TRBD1. Trimming at V came to 8 bases and at J to 3 bases, leaving 10 bases not matched to a gene. The CDR3 totals 15 residues. Germline lookup yields CDR1 SGHVS and CDR2 FQNEAQ. The CDR3 nucleotides are TGTGCCAGCGGTCCTCCGGGGACAGACAATCAGCCCCAGCATTTT. Amino acids: CASGPPGTDNQPQHF.

The chain uses TRBV6-5 and TRBJ2-1, with D perhaps assigned TRBD1 or TRBD2 (5 bases each). This CDR3 has 16 amino acids. The V gene lost 0 bases and the J gene lost 5 bases, with 14 bases spanning the gap. Germline V gives CDR1 MNHEY, CDR2 SVGAGI. CDR3 sequence (DNA): TGTGCCAGCAGTTACTCGACGGTCAGGGAGAACAATGAGCAGTTCTTC. Protein: CASSYSTVRENNEQFF.

The chain uses TRBV6-5 and TRBJ1-2, with D perhaps TRBD1 (6 bases). Germline CDR1 reads MNHEY; CDR2 reads SVGAGI. V lost 0 bases and J 4 bases, leaving 12 bases between the germline ends. The CDR3 has 15 amino acids. The CDR3 bases are TGTGCCAGCAGTTACTCAAGGGTAGGGGGCTATGGCTACACCTTC. Translating it yields CASSYSRVGGYGYTF.

This chain joins TRBV27 and TRBJ1-3; D is uncertain. The CDR3 contains 14 residues. Germline loops: CDR1 MNHEY, CDR2 SMNVEV (reference sequence). V was pared by 8 bases and J by 0 bases, with 11 bases between. The CDR3 DNA follows: TGTGCCAGCGTCGCGACACACTCTGGAAACACCATATATTTT. It encodes CASVATHSGNTIYF.

The chain is built from TRBV9 and TRBJ2-2; D may be TRBD2 (5 bases). Trimming cost V 0 bases and J 0 bases, with 12 bases left between them. Germline loops: CDR1 SGDLS, CDR2 YYNGEE. There are 17 residues in the CDR3. The CDR3 nucleotides read TGTGCCAGCAGCGTAGCTCGTATCGGGACGAACACCGGGGAGCTGTTTTTT. Its protein is CASSVARIGTNTGELFF.

The chain is built from TRBV5-6 and TRBJ1-2; D ambiguous. Germline V gene lookup returns CDR1 SGHDT and CDR2 YYEEEE. There are 12 residues in the CDR3. V was cut by 6 bases and J by 6 bases, with 12 bases left in between. CDR3 residues: CASTIRADGYTF. The CDR3 DNA reads as TGTGCCAGCACCATTCGGGCGGATGGCTACACCTTC. Variable domain in full (rest from reference TRBV5-6 and TRBJ1-2): DAGVTQSPTHLIKTRGQQVTLRCSPKSGHDTVSWYQQALGQGPQFIFQYYEEEERQRGNFPDRFSGHQFPNYSSELNVNALLLGDSALYLCASTIRADGYTFGSGTRLTVV.

The V call is TRBV11-1, the J call TRBJ1-4; D might be TRBD1 (6 bases). The length of the CDR3 is 13 residues. Per germline, CDR1 SGHAT and CDR2 FQDESV (reference sequence). The V and J ends lost 7 bases and 7 bases respectively, with 13 bases between them. CDR3 nucleotides: TGTGCCAGCACCATTCAACAGGGTGAAAAACTGTTTTTT. It yields the protein CASTIQQGEKLFF. The full variable domain, in which reference TRBV11-1 and TRBJ1-4 provide the parts outside the CDR3, is EAEVAQSPRYKITEKSQAVAFWCDPISGHATLYWYRQILGQGPELLVQFQDESVVDDSQLPKDRFSAERLKGVDSTLKIQPAELGDSAMYLCASTIQQGEKLFFGSGTQLSVL.

This chain uses TRBV10-3 with TRBJ2-6; weak D call: TRBD1 (5 bases). V lost 4 bases to trimming and J lost 0 bases, with 13 bases between them. The germline gives CDR1 ENHRY, CDR2 SYGVKD. CDR3 size: 17 residues. CDR3 residues: CAISAKGPSSGANVLTF. Written as DNA, the CDR3 is TGTGCCATCAGTGCCAAGGGGCCGAGCTCTGGGGCCAACGTCCTGACTTTC.

The chain has TRBV6-5 and TRBJ2-7, with 13 bases fitting TRBD2. The ends lost 4 bases at V and 3 bases at J; junction bases unmatched: 6. The V gene's germline CDR1 is MNHEY and CDR2 SVGAGI. This CDR3 region has 16 residues. CDR3 protein: CASSSGTSGNHYEQYF. Here the CDR3 DNA reads TGTGCCAGCAGTTCCGGGACTAGCGGGAATCACTACGAGCAGTACTTC.

The gene calls are TRBV7-9 and TRBJ1-2; D call uncertain. The V and J ends lost 1 base and 10 bases respectively, with 10 bases between them. CDR1 and CDR2 from the germline V gene are SEHNR and FQNEAQ (reference sequence). The CDR3 contains 12 residues. CDR3 region: CASSLGENTYTF. In DNA form, the CDR3 reads TGTGCCAGCAGCTTAGGGGAGAATACCTACACCTTC.

CDR3 protein: CASSYVAGQLSNQPQHF. The CDR3 DNA sequence: TGTGCCAGCAGTTACGTCGCCGGACAACTTAGCAATCAGCCCCAGCATTTT. The V and J genes are TRBV6-2 or TRBV6-3 and TRBJ1-5, with a possible D match to TRBD1 (5 bases). The V end lost 2 bases, the J end lost 0 bases, and 14 bases lay between the germline ends. Germline V gives CDR1 MNHEY, CDR2 SVGEGT. CDR3 length: 17 residues.

The chain links TRBV24-1 to TRBJ2-7, with a possible D match to TRBD2 (5 bases). Trimming took off 4 bases at V and 6 bases at J, with 9 bases between the two ends. The CDR3 spans 12 residues. The germline gives CDR1 KGHDR, CDR2 SFDVKD. The CDR3, as DNA: TGTGCCACCAGTGACGAGGGTCTCGAGCAGTACTTC. This codes for CATSDEGLEQYF.

The CDR3 DNA reads TGTGCCAGCAGCCCCTCTGGAAACACCATATATTTT. This sequence encodes CASSPSGNTIYF. The chain uses TRBV3-1 (or the pseudogene TRBV3-2) and TRBJ1-3; D ambiguous. Trimming took off 4 bases at V and 0 bases at J, with 1 base between the two ends. Germline V gene data show CDR1 as LGHDT and CDR2 as YNNKEL (reference sequence). The CDR3 has 12 amino acids.

The chain links TRBV7-9 to TRBJ1-5; D ambiguous. Trimming left V 1 base short and J 4 bases short, with 8 bases between. CDR1 and CDR2 (germline): SEHNR, FQNEAQ (reference sequence). CDR3 length: 14 amino acids. The CDR3, as DNA: TGTGCCAGCAGCTTAGTCGGCATTAATCAGCCCCAGCATTTT. It encodes CASSLVGINQPQHF.

This clone has only one observation. This chain joins TRBV18 and TRBJ1-1; 8 bases are a match to TRBD1. Germline lookup yields CDR1 KGHSH and CDR2 LQKENI. CDR3 length equals 16 residues. J was trimmed by 3 bases and V by 6 bases; bases with no gene match: 12. In DNA form, the CDR3 reads TGTGCCAGCTCTCTCCTGGCCCCGACAGGGGACACTGAAGCTTTCTTT. Protein: CASSLLAPTGDTEAFF.

This clone was counted a single time. A much larger clone differs from this one at a single base, so this may be a read error. The chain joins TRBV3-1 (or the pseudogene TRBV3-2) to TRBJ1-6, with TRBD1 matching 9 bases. The germline V gene encodes CDR1 LGHDT and CDR2 YNNKEL (reference sequence). This CDR3 is built from 16 residues. V gave up 1 base and J gave up 12 bases; unmatched junction bases: 10. CDR3 bases: TGTGCCAGCAGCCAAGTCGCGACAGGGGGTTATTTACCCCTCCACTTT. Translated: CASSQVATGGYLPLHF.

The chain joins TRBV19 to TRBJ2-7; tentatively, D is TRBD1 (6 bases). The CDR3 extends over 13 amino acids. The V gene lost 6 bases and the J gene lost 4 bases, with 13 bases spanning the gap. Germline CDR1 reads LNHDA; CDR2 reads SQIVND (reference sequence). CDR3: CASSGTGRYEQYF. The CDR3 nucleotides read TGTGCCAGTAGCGGAACAGGGCGATACGAGCAGTACTTC. Using reference TRBV19 and TRBJ2-7 for the parts outside the CDR3, the full variable domain is DGGITQSPKYLFRKEGQNVTLSCEQNLNHDAMYWYRQDPGQGLRLIYYSQIVNDFQKGDIAEGYSVSREKKESFPLTVTSAQKNPTAFYLCASSGTGRYEQYFGPGTRLTVT.

This clone is a singleton in its sample. The rearrangement joins TRBV6-1 to TRBJ2-2; TRBD1 matches at 8 bases. CDR1 and CDR2 (germline): MNHNS, SASEGT. With V trimmed by 2 bases and J by 2 bases, 4 bases remained unmatched. This CDR3 is built from 16 residues. The CDR3 region is CASSEFGTGNTGELFF. The CDR3 nucleotides are TGTGCCAGCAGTGAATTTGGGACAGGAAACACCGGGGAGCTGTTTTTT.

This clone has a single count. The J gene is TRBJ1-2, the V gene TRBV6-5; D might be TRBD1 (5 bases). Germline V lookup: CDR1 MNHEY, CDR2 SVGAGI. V was pared by 2 bases and J by 4 bases, with 8 bases between. The CDR3 length is 13 residues. In nucleotides, the CDR3 is TGTGCCAGCAGTTACCGGGGCCTCTATGGCTACACCTTC. This encodes CASSYRGLYGYTF.

The chain uses TRBV4-3 and TRBJ2-7; a possible D gene is TRBD2 (5 bases). With 0 bases removed from V and 6 bases from J, the gap between germline ends came to 12 bases. The CDR3 length is 14 residues. Germline-derived CDR1 and CDR2 are LGHNA and YSLEER. CDR3 in DNA: TGCGCCAGCAGCCAAGACGCCTTAGCGAGCGAGCAGTACTTC. Its protein is CASSQDALASEQYF.